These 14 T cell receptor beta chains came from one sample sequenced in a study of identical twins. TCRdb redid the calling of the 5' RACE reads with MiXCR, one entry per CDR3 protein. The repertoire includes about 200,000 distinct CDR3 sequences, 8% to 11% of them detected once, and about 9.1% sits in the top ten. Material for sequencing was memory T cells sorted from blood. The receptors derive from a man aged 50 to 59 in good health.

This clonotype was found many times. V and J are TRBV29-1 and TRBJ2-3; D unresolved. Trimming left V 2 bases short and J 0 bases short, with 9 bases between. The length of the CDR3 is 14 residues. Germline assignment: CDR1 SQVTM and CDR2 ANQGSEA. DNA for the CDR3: TGCAGCGTTGAATATGGTGGGAGCACAGATACGCAGTATTTT. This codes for CSVEYGGSTDTQYF.

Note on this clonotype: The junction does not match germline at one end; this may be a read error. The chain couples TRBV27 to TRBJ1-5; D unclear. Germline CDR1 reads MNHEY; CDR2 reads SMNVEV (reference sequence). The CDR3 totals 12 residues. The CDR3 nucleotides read TGTGCCAGCAGCTGGGTCAATCACCCCCAGCATTTT. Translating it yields CASSWVNHPQHF.

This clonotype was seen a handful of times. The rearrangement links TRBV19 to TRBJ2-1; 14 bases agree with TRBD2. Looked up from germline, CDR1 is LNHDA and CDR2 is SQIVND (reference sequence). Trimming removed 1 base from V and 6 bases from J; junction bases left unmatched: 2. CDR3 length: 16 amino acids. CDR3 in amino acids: CASSIVGLAGVNEQFF. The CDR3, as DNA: TGTGCCAGTAGTATAGTGGGACTAGCGGGAGTCAATGAGCAGTTCTTC.

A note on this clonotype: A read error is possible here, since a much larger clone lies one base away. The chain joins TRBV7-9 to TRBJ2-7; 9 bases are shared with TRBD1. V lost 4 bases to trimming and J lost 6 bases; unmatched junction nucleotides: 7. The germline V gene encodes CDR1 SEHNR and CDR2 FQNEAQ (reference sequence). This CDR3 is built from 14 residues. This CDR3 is CASSSGTGTREQYF. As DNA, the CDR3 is TGTGCCAGCAGCTCCGGGACAGGGACCCGCGAGCAGTACTTC.

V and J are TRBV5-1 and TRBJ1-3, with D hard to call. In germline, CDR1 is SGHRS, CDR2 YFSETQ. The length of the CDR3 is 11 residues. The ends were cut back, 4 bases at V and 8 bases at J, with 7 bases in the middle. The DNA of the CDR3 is TGCGCCAGCAGCCCCGGGGACACCATATATTTT. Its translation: CASSPGDTIYF.

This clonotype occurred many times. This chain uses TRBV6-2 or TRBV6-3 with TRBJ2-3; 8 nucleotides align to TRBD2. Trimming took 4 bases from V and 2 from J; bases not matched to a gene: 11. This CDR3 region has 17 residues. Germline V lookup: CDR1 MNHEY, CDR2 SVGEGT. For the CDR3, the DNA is TGTGCCAGCAGTTCCTTCTTACTAGCGGAATACACAGATACGCAGTATTTT. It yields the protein CASSSFLLAEYTDTQYF.

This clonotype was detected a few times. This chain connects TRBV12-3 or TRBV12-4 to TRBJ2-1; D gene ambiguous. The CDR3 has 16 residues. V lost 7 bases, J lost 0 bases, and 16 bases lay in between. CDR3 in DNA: TGTGCCAGCACCCCGATTCTCGGCCGCTCCTACAATGAGCAGTTCTTC. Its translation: CASTPILGRSYNEQFF.

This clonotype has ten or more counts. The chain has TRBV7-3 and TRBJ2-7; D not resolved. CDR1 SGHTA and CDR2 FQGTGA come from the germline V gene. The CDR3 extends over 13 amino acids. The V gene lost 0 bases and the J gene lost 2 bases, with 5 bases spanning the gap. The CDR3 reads CASSLTPTYEQYF. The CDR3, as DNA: TGTGCCAGCAGCTTAACCCCTACCTACGAGCAGTACTTC.

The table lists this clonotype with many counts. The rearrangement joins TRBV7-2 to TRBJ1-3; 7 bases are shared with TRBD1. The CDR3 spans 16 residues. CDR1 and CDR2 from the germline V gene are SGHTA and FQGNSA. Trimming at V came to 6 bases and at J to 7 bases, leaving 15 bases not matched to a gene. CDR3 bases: TGTGCCAGCAGTCACCAATTTCCAGGGGGAGCGAACACCATATATTTT. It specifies CASSHQFPGGANTIYF.

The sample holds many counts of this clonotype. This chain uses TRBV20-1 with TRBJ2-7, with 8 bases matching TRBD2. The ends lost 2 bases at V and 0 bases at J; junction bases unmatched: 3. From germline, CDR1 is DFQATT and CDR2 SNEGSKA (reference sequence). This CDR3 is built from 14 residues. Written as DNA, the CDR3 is TGCAGTGCTAGACCTGGGACTAGCTCCTACGAGCAGTACTTC. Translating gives CSARPGTSSYEQYF.

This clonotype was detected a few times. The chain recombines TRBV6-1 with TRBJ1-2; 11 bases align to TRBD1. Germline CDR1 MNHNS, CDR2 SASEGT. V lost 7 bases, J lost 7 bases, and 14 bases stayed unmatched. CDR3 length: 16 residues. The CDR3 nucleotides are TGTGCCAGCACTCCCGCTATGCCTGGACAGGGGGCTGGCTACACCTTC. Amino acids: CASTPAMPGQGAGYTF.

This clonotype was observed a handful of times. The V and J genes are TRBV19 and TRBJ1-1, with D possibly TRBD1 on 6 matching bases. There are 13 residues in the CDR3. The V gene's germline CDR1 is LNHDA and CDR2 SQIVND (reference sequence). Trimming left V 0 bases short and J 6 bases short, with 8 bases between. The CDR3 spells CASSIDRGAEAFF. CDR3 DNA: TGTGCCAGTAGTATAGACAGGGGAGCTGAAGCTTTCTTT.

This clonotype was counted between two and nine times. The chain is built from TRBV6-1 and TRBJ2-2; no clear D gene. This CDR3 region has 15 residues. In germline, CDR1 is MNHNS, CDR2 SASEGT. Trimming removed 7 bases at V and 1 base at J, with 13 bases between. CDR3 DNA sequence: TGTGCCAGCAAAACGGGCGGAAAGAACACCGGGGAGCTGTTTTTT. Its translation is CASKTGGKNTGELFF.

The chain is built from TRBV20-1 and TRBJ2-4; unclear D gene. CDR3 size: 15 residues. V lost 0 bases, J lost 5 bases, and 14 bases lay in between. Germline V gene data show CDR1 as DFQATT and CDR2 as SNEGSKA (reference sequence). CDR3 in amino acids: CSARDQDQYQNIQYF. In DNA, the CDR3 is TGCAGTGCTAGAGATCAAGACCAATACCAAAACATTCAGTACTTC.